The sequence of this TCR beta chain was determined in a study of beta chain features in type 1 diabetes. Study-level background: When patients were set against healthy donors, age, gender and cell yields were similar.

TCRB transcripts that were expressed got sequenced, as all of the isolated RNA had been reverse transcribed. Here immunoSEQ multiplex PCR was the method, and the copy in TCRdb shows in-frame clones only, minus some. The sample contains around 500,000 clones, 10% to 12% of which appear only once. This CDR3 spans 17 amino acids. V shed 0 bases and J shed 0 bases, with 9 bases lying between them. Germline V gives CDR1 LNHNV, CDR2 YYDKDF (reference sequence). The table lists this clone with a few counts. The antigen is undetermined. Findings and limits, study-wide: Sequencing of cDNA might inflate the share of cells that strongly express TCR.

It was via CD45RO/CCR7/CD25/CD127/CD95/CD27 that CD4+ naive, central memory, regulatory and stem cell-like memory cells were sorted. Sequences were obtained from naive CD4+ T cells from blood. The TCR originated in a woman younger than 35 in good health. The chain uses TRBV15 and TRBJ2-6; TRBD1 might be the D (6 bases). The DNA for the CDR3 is TGTGCCACCAGCAGAGATACAGGGTCCTCTGGGGCCAACGTCCTGACTTTC. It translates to CATSRDTGSSGANVLTF. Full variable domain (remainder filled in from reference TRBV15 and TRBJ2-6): DAMVIQNPRYQVTQFGKPVTLSCSQTLNHNVMYWYQQKSSQAPKLLFHYYDKDFNNEADTPDNFQSRRPNTSFCFLDIRSPGLGDTAMYLCATSRDTGSSGANVLTFGAGSRLTVL.